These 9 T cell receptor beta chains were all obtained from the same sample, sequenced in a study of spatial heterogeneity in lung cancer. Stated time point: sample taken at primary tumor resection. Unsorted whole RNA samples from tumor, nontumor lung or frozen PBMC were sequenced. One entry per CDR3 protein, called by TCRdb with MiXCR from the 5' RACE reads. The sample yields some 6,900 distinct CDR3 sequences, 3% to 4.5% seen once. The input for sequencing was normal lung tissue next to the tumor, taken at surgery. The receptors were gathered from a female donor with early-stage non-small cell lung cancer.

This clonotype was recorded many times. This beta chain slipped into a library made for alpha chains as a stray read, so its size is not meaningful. The CDR3 protein is CSASRPGFDTEAFF. CDR3 bases: TGCAGTGCTAGTCGGCCGGGTTTCGACACTGAAGCTTTCTTT. This chain uses TRBV20-1 with TRBJ1-1; no clear D. The V gene lost 3 bases and the J gene lost 3 bases, with 14 bases spanning the gap. Looked up from germline, CDR1 is DFQATT and CDR2 is SNEGSKA (reference sequence). This CDR3 is built from 14 residues.

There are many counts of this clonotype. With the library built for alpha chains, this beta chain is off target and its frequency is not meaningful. CDR3 loop: CAWSWGGGTGANVLTF. The CDR3 DNA is TGTGCCTGGAGCTGGGGGGGTGGAACTGGGGCCAACGTCCTGACTTTC. The chain carries TRBV30 and TRBJ2-6; 7 bases match TRBD2. The germline V gene encodes CDR1 GTSNPN and CDR2 SVGIG (reference sequence). Trimming at V came to 3 bases and at J to 2 bases, leaving 7 bases not matched to a gene. CDR3 length equals 16 residues.

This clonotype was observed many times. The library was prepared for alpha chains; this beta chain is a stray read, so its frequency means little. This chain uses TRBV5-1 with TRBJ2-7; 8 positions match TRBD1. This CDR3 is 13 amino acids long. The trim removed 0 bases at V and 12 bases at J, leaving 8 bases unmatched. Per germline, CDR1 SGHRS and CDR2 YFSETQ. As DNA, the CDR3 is TGCGCCAGCAGCTTGGAAGGACAGGGCCAAACGTACTTC. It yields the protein CASSLEGQGQTYF. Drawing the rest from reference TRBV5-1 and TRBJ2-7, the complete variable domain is KAGVTQTPRYLIKTRGQQVTLSCSPISGHRSVSWYQQTPGQGLQFLFEYFSETQRNKGNFPGRFSGRQFSNSRSEMNVSTLELGDSALYLCASSLEGQGQTYFGPGTRLTVT.

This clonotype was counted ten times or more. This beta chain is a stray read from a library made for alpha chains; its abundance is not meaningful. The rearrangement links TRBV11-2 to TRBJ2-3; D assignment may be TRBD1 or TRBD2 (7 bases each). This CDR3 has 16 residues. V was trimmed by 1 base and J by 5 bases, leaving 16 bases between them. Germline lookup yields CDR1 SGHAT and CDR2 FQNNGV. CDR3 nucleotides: TGTGCCAGCAGCTTAGCAGCGGGACAGAATGGAGATACGCAGTATTTT. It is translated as CASSLAAGQNGDTQYF.

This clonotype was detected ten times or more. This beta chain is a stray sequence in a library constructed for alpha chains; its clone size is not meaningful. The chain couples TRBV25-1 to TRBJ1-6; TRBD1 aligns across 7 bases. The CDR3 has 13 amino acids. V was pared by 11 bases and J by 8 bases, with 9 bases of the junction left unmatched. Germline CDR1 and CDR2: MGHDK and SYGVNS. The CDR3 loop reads CAARRGTDSPLHF. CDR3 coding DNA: TGTGCCGCCCGAAGGGGGACAGATTCACCCCTCCACTTT.

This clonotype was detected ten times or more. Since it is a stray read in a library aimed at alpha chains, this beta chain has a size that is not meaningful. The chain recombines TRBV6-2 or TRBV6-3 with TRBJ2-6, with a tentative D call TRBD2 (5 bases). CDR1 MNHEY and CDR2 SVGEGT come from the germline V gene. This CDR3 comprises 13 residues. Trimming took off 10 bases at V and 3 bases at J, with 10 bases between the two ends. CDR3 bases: TGTGCCACCCGCCGGGGTGGGGCCAACGTCCTGACTTTC. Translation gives CATRRGGANVLTF.

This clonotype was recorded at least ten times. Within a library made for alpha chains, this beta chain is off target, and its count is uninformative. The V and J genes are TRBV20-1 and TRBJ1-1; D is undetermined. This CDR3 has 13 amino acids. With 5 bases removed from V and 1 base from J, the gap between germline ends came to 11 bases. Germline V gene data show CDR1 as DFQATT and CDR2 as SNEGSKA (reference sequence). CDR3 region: CSAVEGANTEAFF. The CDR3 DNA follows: TGCAGTGCTGTCGAGGGCGCGAACACTGAAGCTTTCTTT.

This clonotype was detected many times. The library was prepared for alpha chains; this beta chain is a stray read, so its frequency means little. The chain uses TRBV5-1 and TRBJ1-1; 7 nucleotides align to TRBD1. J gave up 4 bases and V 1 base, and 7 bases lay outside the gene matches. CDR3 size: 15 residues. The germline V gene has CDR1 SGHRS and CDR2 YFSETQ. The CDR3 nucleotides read TGCGCCAGCAGCTTGCGGACAGGACAAGCCACTGAAGCTTTCTTT. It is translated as CASSLRTGQATEAFF.

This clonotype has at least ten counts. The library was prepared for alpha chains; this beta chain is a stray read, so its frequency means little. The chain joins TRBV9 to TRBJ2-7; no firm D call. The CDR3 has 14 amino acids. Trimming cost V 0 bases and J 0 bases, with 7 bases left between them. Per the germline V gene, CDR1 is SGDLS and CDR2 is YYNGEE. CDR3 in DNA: TGTGCCAGCAGCGTAGAGTCGTACTCCTACGAGCAGTACTTC. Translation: CASSVESYSYEQYF.